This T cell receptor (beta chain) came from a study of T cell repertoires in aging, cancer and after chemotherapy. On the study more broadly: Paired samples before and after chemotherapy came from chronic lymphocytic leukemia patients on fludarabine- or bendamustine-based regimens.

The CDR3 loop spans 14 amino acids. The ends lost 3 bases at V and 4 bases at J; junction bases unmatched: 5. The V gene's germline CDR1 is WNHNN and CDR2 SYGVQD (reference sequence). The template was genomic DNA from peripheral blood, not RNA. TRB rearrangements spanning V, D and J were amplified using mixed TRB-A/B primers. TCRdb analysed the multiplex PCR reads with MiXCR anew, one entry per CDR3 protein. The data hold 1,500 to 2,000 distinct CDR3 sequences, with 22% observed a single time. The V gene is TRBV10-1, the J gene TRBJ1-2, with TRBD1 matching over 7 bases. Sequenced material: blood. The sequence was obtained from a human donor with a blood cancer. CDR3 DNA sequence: TGCGCCAGCAGTGACGGACAGGAACCCTATGGCTACACCTTC. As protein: CASSDGQEPYGYTF.